This T cell receptor (beta chain) appears in the sequencing data of a study of T cells after yellow fever vaccination. Points from the study as a whole: At 96% for CD4 and approximately 89% for CD8, most primary-vaccination clones showed up again after the booster. Some clonotypes were seen in both the CD4 and the CD8 compartments. These made up a small share and likely arose from convergent recombination. Weaker overall was a secondary response that nonetheless peaked faster, on day 5 versus 15.

Germline V CDR1 and CDR2: SQVTM, ANQGSEA. The CDR3 is 14 amino acids. The ends lost 6 bases at V and 4 bases at J; junction bases unmatched: 10. The sample holds a few counts of this clonotype. Its antigen is as yet unknown. A process of 5'RACE template switching, which added a universal primer site and UMIs, was used to make TCR cDNA. In TCRdb, the 5' RACE reads were re-called with MiXCR into one record per CDR3 protein. The table has about 260,000 distinct CDR3 sequences, 10% to 15% seen once. The sequencing here drew on CD4+ T cells sorted from PBMCs, taken 45 days after the yellow fever booster vaccination. The source of this sequence is a man aged 25 to 40 who received the YFV17D yellow fever vaccine. J is TRBJ2-5 and V is TRBV29-1; 8 bases map to TRBD1. CDR3 residues: CSVSPWTGRETQYF. The CDR3 DNA reads as TGCAGCGTCAGTCCCTGGACAGGGAGAGAGACCCAGTACTTC.